This T cell receptor (beta chain) was sequenced during a study of cytomegalovirus exposure and HLA in healthy donors. Broader study findings: The only immune exposure information that was available was CMV serostatus.

The CDR3 runs 15 residues. Trimming stripped 1 base from V and 4 bases from J, with 11 bases between. CDR1 MGHRA and CDR2 YSYEKL come from the germline V gene. Notes on this clone: Its antigen is still unknown.

Vbeta (60) and Jbeta (13) primers were used in the PCR. TCRdb's copy holds only in-frame clones and misses some; the assay was immunoSEQ multiplex PCR. The sample contains 79,000 or so clones, roughly 80% of which appear only once. This clonotype was obtained from a woman in her thirties or forties in good health and CMV-seropositive. The sequenced material came from PBMCs. The chain carries TRBV4-1 and TRBJ1-5; D is perhaps TRBD1 (5 bases). The chain's CDR3 is CASSQVWGSNQPQHF. In DNA, the CDR3 is TGCGCCAGCAGCCAAGTATGGGGCTCTAATCAGCCCCAGCATTTT.